Following are 16 T cell receptor beta chains from one sample sequenced in a study of technical replicates of blood from a few donors. The method was immunoSEQ multiplex PCR; TCRdb's version includes in-frame clones alone and lacks a portion of them. The repertoire includes about 74,000 clones, approximately 94% of them detected once, and roughly 0.37% sits in the top ten. Sequenced input: T cells isolated from PBMCs. These receptors came from a human donor in good health.

V is TRBV5-1 and J is TRBJ1-1, with 9 bases identical to TRBD1. The germline gives CDR1 SGHRS, CDR2 YFSETQ. This CDR3 comprises 13 residues. V lost 3 bases and J lost 7; bases outside the gene matches: 4. The CDR3 DNA sequence: TGCGCCAGCAGCTCCGGACAGGGGATTGAAGCTTTCTTT. Protein: CASSSGQGIEAFF.

This sequence joins TRBV11-3 and TRBJ2-5, with TRBD2 matching over 15 bases. This CDR3 comprises 16 residues. With 5 bases clipped from V and 5 bases from J, the junction kept 6 bases outside the gene matches. Germline-derived CDR1 and CDR2 are SGHNT and YENEEA. DNA of the CDR3: TGTGCCAGCAGCACTGGGACTAGCGGGAGGCTCGAGACCCAGTACTTC. It encodes CASSTGTSGRLETQYF.

The rearrangement links TRBV6-1 to TRBJ1-5; D uncertain. The germline V gene has CDR1 MNHNS and CDR2 SASEGT. V lost 1 base to trimming and J lost 1 base, with 5 bases between them. This CDR3 is built from 14 residues. CDR3 residues: CASSEGRSNQPQHF. Here the CDR3 DNA reads TGTGCCAGCAGTGAAGGGAGGAGCAATCAGCCCCAGCATTTT.

V gene TRBV11-3 combines with J gene TRBJ2-2; D is uncertain. Per the germline V gene, CDR1 is SGHNT and CDR2 is YENEEA. V was trimmed by 3 bases and J by 7 bases, leaving 6 bases between them. This CDR3 spans 12 amino acids. CDR3 in amino acids: CASSLRGGELFF. CDR3 DNA: TGTGCCAGCAGCTTGAGAGGCGGGGAGCTGTTTTTT.

V is TRBV18 and J is TRBJ2-7, with a weak D call TRBD2 (6 bases). Trimming shortened V by 6 bases and J by 0 bases, and 21 bases separated the two germline ends. The CDR3 length is 17 residues. CDR1 KGHSH and CDR2 LQKENI come from the germline V gene. This CDR3 reads CASSSGAGKESSYEQYF. The CDR3 bases are TGTGCCAGCTCTTCCGGAGCGGGTAAAGAAAGCTCCTACGAGCAGTACTTC.

The V and J genes are TRBV13 and TRBJ1-5; tentative D call: TRBD1 (6 bases). There are 16 residues in the CDR3. The germline V gene encodes CDR1 PRHDT and CDR2 FYEKMQ (reference sequence). V lost 3 bases and J 0 bases, leaving 12 bases between the germline ends. The CDR3 DNA is TGTGCCAGCAGCTTCGGGACACCCCATAGCAATCAGCCCCAGCATTTT. Translating it yields CASSFGTPHSNQPQHF.

This clone was counted between two and nine times. The V and J genes are TRBV7-9 and TRBJ2-1; 11 nucleotides line up with TRBD2. This CDR3 has 14 residues. The junction had 3 bases not matched to a gene; V was cut back by 3 bases and J by 8 bases. Germline V gene lookup returns CDR1 SEHNR and CDR2 FQNEAQ (reference sequence). CDR3 sequence (DNA): TGTGCCAGCAGCTTTGGGACTAGCGGCGATGAGCAGTTCTTC. Amino acid sequence: CASSFGTSGDEQFF.

The chain employs TRBV6-1 and TRBJ1-2; D is ambiguous. The germline V and J ends were trimmed by 5 bases and 2 bases, with 9 bases remaining between them. The V gene's germline CDR1 is MNHNS and CDR2 SASEGT. This CDR3 is built from 13 residues. In DNA form, the CDR3 reads TGTGCCAGCAGTCCAAAGAGAAACTATGGCTACACCTTC. Its translation: CASSPKRNYGYTF.

This rearrangement joins TRBV18 to TRBJ1-2; no clear D gene. The CDR3 sequence is 12 residues long. The V and J ends lost 1 base and 5 bases respectively, with 5 bases between them. Germline V gives CDR1 KGHSH, CDR2 LQKENI. CDR3 region: CASSPQEYGYTF. The CDR3 region has the DNA TGTGCCAGCTCACCACAGGAGTATGGCTACACCTTC.

The chain has TRBV7-9 and TRBJ2-1; 7 nucleotides line up with TRBD2. Germline values: CDR1 SEHNR, CDR2 FQNEAQ (reference sequence). V lost 2 bases, J lost 9 bases, and 13 bases stayed unmatched. This CDR3 has 16 residues. In DNA, the CDR3 is TGTGCCAGCAGCTTATTAGGGCTAGCGGAAGGAGGTGAGCAGTTCTTC. It translates to CASSLLGLAEGGEQFF.

The chain recombines TRBV10-2 with TRBJ1-1, with D unclear. V was cut by 5 bases and J by 0 bases, with 7 bases left in between. CDR3 length: 13 residues. CDR1 and CDR2 (germline): WSHSY, SAAADI. The CDR3 here is CASSSPVNTEAFF. The CDR3 DNA is TGCGCCAGCAGTTCCCCGGTGAACACTGAAGCTTTCTTT.

The CDR3 DNA sequence: TGTGCCAGCAGCTTAGGGACACTAGCGGGAGAACGCGAGCAGTACTTC. Amino acids: CASSLGTLAGEREQYF. V and J are TRBV11-3 and TRBJ2-7; 11 positions match TRBD2. CDR3 size: 16 residues. The V gene's germline CDR1 is SGHNT and CDR2 YENEEA. V dropped 1 base and J dropped 6; count of bases not matched to a gene: 8. The whole variable domain, remainder taken from reference TRBV11-3 and TRBJ2-7, is EAGVVQSPRYKIIEKKQPVAFWCNPISGHNTLYWYLQNLGQGPELLIRYENEEAVDDSQLPKDRFSAERLKGVDSTLKIQPAELGDSAVYLCASSLGTLAGEREQYFGPGTRLTVT.

This clone was observed once. The genes are TRBV15 and TRBJ2-5; 10 bases map to TRBD1. The V gene end was trimmed by 8 bases and the J gene end by 5 bases; junction bases not matched to a gene: 5. This CDR3 has 13 residues. CDR1 and CDR2 from the germline V gene are LNHNV and YYDKDF (reference sequence). Here the CDR3 reads CATSDRGHETQYF. The CDR3 DNA reads as TGTGCCACCTCAGACAGGGGGCACGAGACCCAGTACTTC.

V is TRBV19 and J is TRBJ1-5; D is perhaps TRBD1 (5 bases). The germline V gene has CDR1 LNHDA and CDR2 SQIVND (reference sequence). V was shortened by 5 bases and J by 5 bases, with 16 bases between the two germline ends. The CDR3 spans 15 residues. The chain's CDR3 is CASSFQGIKDQPQHF. CDR3 sequence (DNA): TGTGCCAGTAGTTTTCAGGGAATTAAAGATCAGCCCCAGCATTTT. Full variable domain (remainder filled in from reference TRBV19 and TRBJ1-5): DGGITQSPKYLFRKEGQNVTLSCEQNLNHDAMYWYRQDPGQGLRLIYYSQIVNDFQKGDIAEGYSVSREKKESFPLTVTSAQKNPTAFYLCASSFQGIKDQPQHFGDGTRLSIL.

This sequence joins TRBV11-3 and TRBJ2-7; D unclear. CDR1 and CDR2 from the germline V gene are SGHNT and YENEEA. This CDR3 spans 15 amino acids. V lost 0 bases, J lost 1 base, and 10 bases lay in between. CDR3 sequence (DNA): TGTGCCAGCAGCTTAGACTCGACTTTATCCTACGAGCAGTACTTC. Protein sequence: CASSLDSTLSYEQYF.

The V and J genes are TRBV7-9 and TRBJ2-1, with D tentatively TRBD1 (6 bases). This CDR3 comprises 15 residues. Trimming removed 5 bases at V and 2 bases at J, with 13 bases between. Looked up from germline, CDR1 is SEHNR and CDR2 is FQNEAQ (reference sequence). DNA for the CDR3: TGTGCCAGCAGCCCCTATGGGACAACCTACAATGAGCAGTTCTTC. Translated, it gives CASSPYGTTYNEQFF. Variable domain in full (rest from reference TRBV7-9 and TRBJ2-1): DTGVSQNPRHKITKRGQNVTFRCDPISEHNRLYWYRQTLGQGPEFLTYFQNEAQLEKSRLLSDRFSAERPKGSFSTLEIQRTEQGDSAMYLCASSPYGTTYNEQFFGPGTRLTVL.